The following is a T cell receptor (beta chain) sequence with its context. Its specificity is not known. The table came from immunoSEQ multiplex PCR; TCRdb's copy has only in-frame clones and leaves some out. The sample yields roughly 1,500,000 clones, 95% to 99% seen once. This CDR3 is built from 15 residues. After removal of 3 bases from V and 4 bases from J, the junction contained 7 bases not matched to a gene. Germline CDR1 KGHSH, CDR2 LQKENI. The record originates from a study of shared clonotypes between healthy human individuals. Overall study results and limits: The study's rarefaction showed incomplete sorted-subset sequencing despite large depth. Across a handful of donors, naive CD4 shared 5% to 5.5%, naive CD8 3.5% to 4%, memory CD4 roughly 2.2%, memory CD8 0.4% to 0.5%.

The source is a man aged 30-40 years in good health. The chain recombines TRBV18 with TRBJ2-5; 8 nucleotides agree with TRBD1. Sequencing used naive CD4+ T cells sorted from blood. Subset given: CD45RA+ positively selected. In DNA form, the CDR3 reads TGTGCCAGCTCACCGGGGACAGGAGGAGGAGAGACCCAGTACTTC. Protein: CASSPGTGGGETQYF.